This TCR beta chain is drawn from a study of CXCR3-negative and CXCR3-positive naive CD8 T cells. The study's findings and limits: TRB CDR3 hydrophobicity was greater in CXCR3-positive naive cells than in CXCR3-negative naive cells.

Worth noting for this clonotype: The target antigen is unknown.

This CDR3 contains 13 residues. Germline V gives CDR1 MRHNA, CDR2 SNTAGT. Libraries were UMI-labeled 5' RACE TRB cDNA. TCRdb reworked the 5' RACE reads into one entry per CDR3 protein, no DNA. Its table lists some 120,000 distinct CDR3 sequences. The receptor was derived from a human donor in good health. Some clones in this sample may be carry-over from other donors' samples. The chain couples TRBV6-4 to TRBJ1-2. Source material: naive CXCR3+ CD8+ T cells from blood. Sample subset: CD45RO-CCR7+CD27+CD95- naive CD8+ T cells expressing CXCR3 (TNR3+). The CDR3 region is CASRAREDYGYTF.